What follows is one TCR beta chain and its context. This CDR3 has 17 residues. The germline V gene encodes CDR1 SGHTA and CDR2 FQGTGA. J gave up 2 bases and V 5 bases, and 7 bases lay outside the gene matches. The sample originates from a study of blood T cell repertoires in COVID-19. Overall study context: Sample material is recorded as cDNA or gDNA derived from T cells, B-cell-depleted T cells, or PBMCs.

TCRdb keeps only in-frame clones here, not all; method: immunoSEQ multiplex PCR. The sample gives roughly 180,000 clones, 94% of which show up once; about 0.76% is in the top ten. The genes are TRBV7-3 and TRBJ2-1, with 12 positions matching TRBD2. Source material: peripheral blood. The clonotype comes from a man younger than 45 with COVID-19, enrolled during active disease. The CDR3 here is CASSMTSGGRAYNEQFF. The CDR3 bases are TGTGCCAGCAGCATGACTAGCGGGGGACGGGCCTACAATGAGCAGTTCTTC.